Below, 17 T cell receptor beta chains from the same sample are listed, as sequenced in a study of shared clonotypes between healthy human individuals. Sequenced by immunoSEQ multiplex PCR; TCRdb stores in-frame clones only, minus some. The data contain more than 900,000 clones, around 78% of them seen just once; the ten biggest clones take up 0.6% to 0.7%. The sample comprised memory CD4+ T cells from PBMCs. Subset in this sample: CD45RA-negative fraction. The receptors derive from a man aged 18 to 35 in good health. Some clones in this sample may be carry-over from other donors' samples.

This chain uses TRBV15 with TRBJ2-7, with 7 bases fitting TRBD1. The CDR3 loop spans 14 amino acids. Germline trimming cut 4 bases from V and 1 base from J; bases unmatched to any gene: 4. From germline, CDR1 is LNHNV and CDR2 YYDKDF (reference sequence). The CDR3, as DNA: TGTGCCACCAGCAAGGGGACAGCATCCTACGAGCAGTACTTC. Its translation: CATSKGTASYEQYF.

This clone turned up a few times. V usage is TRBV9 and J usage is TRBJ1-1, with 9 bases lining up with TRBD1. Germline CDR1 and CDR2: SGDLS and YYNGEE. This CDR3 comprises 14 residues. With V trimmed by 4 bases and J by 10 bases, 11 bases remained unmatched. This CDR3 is CASSPSGTGRGAFF. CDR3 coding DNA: TGTGCCAGCAGCCCGTCCGGGACAGGGAGGGGAGCTTTCTTT.

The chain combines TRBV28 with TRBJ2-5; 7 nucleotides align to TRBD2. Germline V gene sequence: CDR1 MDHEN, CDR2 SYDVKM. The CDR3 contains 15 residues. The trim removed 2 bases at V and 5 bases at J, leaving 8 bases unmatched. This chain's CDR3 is CASSLRGRARETQYF. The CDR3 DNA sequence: TGTGCCAGCAGTTTACGGGGGAGGGCCAGGGAGACCCAGTACTTC.

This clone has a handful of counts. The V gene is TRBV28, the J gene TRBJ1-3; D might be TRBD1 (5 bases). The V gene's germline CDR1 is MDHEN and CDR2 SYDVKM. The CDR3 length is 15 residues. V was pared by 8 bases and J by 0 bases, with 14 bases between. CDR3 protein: CASVPLGDSGNTIYF. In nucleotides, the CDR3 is TGTGCCAGCGTTCCCTTAGGGGACTCTGGAAACACCATATATTTT.

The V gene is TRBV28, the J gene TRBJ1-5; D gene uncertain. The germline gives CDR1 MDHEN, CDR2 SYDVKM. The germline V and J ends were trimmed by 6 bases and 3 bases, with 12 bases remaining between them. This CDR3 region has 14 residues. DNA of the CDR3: TGTGCCAGCAGGAAGAGGTACACCAATCAGCCCCAGCATTTT. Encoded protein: CASRKRYTNQPQHF. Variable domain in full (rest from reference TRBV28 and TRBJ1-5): DVKVTQSSRYLVKRTGEKVFLECVQDMDHENMFWYRQDPGLGLRLIYFSYDVKMKEKGDIPEGYSVSREKKERFSLILESASTNQTSMYLCASRKRYTNQPQHFGDGTRLSIL.

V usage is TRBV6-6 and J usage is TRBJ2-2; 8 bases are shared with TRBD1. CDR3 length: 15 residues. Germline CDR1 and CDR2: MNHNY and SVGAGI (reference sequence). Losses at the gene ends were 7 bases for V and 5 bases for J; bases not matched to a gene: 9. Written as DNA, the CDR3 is TGTGCCAGCACCACACGACAGGGGTCAACCGGGGAGCTGTTTTTT. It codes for CASTTRQGSTGELFF.

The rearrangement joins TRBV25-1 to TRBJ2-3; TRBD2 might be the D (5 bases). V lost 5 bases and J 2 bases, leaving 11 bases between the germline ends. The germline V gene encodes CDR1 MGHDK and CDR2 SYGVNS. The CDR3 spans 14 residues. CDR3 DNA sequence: TGTGCCAGCAGTCAAGGGAGCCTCACAGATACGCAGTATTTT. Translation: CASSQGSLTDTQYF.

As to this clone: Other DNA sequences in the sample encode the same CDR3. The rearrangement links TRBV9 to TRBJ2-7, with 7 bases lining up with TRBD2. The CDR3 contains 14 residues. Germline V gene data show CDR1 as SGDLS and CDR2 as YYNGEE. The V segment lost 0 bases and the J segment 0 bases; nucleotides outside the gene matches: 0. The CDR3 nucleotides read TGTGCCAGCAGCGTAGGCGGGAGCTCCTACGAGCAGTACTTC. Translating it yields CASSVGGSSYEQYF. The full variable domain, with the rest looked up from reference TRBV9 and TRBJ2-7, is DSGVTQTPKHLITATGQRVTLRCSPRSGDLSVYWYQQSLDQGLQFLIQYYNGEERAKGNILERFSAQQFPDLHSELNLSSLELGDSALYFCASSVGGSSYEQYFGPGTRLTVT.

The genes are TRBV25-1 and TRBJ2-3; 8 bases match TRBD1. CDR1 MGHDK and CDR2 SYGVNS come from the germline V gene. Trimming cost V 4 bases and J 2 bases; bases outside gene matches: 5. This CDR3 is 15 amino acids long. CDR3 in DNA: TGTGCCAGCAGTGCAAACAGGGGGGTCACAGATACGCAGTATTTT. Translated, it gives CASSANRGVTDTQYF.

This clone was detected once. The CDR3 loop reads CASSTSGRAFNEQFF. Written as DNA, the CDR3 is TGTGCCAGCAGTACCAGCGGGAGGGCTTTCAATGAGCAGTTCTTC. The rearrangement uses TRBV27 and TRBJ2-1; 10 bases agree with TRBD2. With 5 bases clipped from V and 6 bases from J, the junction kept 7 bases outside the gene matches. The CDR3 has 15 residues. Germline V gives CDR1 MNHEY, CDR2 SMNVEV (reference sequence).

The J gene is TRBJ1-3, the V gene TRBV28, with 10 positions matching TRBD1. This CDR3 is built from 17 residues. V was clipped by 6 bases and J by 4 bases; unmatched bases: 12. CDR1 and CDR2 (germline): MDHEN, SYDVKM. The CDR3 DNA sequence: TGTGCCAGCAGCCGACAGGGGGCGAAGTTAAAGGGAAACACCATATATTTT. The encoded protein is CASSRQGAKLKGNTIYF.

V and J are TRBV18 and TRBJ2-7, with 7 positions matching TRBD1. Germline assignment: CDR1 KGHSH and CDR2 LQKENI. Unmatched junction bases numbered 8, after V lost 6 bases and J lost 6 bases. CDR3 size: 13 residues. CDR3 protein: CASSPDRPSEQYF. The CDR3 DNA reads TGTGCCAGCTCTCCGGACAGGCCCAGCGAGCAGTACTTC.

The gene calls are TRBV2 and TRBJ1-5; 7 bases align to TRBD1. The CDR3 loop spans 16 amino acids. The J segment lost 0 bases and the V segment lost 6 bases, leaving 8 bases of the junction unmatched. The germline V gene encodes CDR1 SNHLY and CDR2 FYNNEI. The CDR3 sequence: CASSASTGVSNQPQHF. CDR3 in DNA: TGTGCCAGCAGCGCCAGCACAGGGGTTAGCAATCAGCCCCAGCATTTT.

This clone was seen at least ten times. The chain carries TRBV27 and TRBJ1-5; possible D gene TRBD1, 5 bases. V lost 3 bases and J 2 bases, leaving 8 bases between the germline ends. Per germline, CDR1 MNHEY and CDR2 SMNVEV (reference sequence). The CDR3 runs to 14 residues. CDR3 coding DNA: TGTGCCAGCAGTTTTCGCAGGGGCAATCAGCCCCAGCATTTT. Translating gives CASSFRRGNQPQHF.

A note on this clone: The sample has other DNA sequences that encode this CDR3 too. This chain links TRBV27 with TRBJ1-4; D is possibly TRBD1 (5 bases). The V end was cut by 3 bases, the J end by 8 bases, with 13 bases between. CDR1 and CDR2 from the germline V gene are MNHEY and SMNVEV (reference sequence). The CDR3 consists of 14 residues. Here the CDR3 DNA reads TGTGCCAGCAGTTTGAGGCAGGGAAGGGAAAAACTGTTTTTT. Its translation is CASSLRQGREKLFF.

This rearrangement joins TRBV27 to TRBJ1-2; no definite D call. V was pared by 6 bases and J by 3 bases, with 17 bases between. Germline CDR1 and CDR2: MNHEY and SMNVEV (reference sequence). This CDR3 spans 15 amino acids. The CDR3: CASSSGGVADYGYTF. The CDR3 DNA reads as TGTGCCAGCAGCTCCGGCGGGGTAGCGGACTATGGCTACACCTTC.

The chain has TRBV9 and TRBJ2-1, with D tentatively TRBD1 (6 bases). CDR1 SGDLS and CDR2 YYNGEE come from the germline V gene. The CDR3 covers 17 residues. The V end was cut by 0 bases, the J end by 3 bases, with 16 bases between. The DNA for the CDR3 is TGTGCCAGCAGCGTAGTTAAACCGGGACACGACTACAATGAGCAGTTCTTC. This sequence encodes CASSVVKPGHDYNEQFF. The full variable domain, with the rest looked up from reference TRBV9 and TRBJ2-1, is DSGVTQTPKHLITATGQRVTLRCSPRSGDLSVYWYQQSLDQGLQFLIQYYNGEERAKGNILERFSAQQFPDLHSELNLSSLELGDSALYFCASSVVKPGHDYNEQFFGPGTRLTVL.